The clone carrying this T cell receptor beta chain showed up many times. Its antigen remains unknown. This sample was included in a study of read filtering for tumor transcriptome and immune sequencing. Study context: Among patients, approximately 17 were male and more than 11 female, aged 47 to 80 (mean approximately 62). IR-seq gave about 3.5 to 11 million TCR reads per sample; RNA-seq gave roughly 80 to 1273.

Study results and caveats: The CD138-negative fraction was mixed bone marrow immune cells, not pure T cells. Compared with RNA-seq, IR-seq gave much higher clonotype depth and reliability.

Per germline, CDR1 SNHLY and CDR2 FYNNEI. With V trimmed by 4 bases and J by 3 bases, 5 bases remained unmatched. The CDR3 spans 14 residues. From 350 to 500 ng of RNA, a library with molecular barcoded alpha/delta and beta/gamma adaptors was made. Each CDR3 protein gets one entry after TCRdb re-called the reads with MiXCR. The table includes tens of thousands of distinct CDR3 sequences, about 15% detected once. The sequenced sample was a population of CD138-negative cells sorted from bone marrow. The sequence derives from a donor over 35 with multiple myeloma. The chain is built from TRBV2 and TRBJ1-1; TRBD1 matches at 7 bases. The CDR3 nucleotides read TGTGCCAGCAGTGGACAGGGAGGGGACACTGAAGCTTTCTTT. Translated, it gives CASSGQGGDTEAFF.